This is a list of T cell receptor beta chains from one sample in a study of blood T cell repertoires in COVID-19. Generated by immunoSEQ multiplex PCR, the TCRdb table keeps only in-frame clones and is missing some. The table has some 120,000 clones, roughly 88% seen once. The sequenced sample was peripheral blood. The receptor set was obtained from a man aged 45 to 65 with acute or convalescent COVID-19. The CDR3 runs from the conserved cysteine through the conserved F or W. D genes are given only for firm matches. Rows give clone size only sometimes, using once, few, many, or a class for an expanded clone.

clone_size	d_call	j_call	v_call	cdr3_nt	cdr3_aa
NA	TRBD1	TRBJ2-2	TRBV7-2	TGTGCCAGCAGCCCCGACGGGACAGGGGCCGGAACCGGGGAGCTGTTTTTT	CASSPDGTGAGTGELFF
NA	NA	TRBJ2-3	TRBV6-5	TGTGCCAGCAGCCCCCGGGGCGGGGGCACAGATACGCAGTATTTT	CASSPRGGGTDTQYF
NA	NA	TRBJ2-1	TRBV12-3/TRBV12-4	TGTGCCAGCAGCTTCACAGGGAAGAATGAGCAGTTCTTC	CASSFTGKNEQFF
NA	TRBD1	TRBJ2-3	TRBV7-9	TGTGCCAGCAGCTTAGTTGAGGGGGCCCATATTACGCAGTATTTT	CASSLVEGAHITQYF
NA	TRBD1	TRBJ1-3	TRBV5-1	TGCGCCAGCACGTCCGGGACAGGGAACACCATATATTTT	CASTSGTGNTIYF
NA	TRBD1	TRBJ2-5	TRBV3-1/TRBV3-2	TGTGCCAGCAGCCAAGGACTAGTAGGGACAGGGGCCCGCCAAGAGACCCAGTACTTC	CASSQGLVGTGARQETQYF
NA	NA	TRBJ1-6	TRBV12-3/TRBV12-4	TGTGCCAGCAGTAAACCCGGTTCACCCCTCCACTTT	CASSKPGSPLHF
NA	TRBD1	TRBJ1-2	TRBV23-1	TGCGCCAGCAGTCACAAGGAAGACAGGGGTTTAATCACTCCTAACTATGGCTACACCTTC	CASSHKEDRGLITPNYGYTF
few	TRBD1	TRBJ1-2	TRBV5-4	TGTGCCAGCAGCTCCTCAACCGGGACAGGGTGGGGCTACACCTTC	CASSSSTGTGWGYTF
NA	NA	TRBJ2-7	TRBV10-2	TGCGCCAGCAGGGGTGTTGGAGACGAGCAGTACTTC	CASRGVGDEQYF
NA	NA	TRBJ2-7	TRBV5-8	TGTGCCAGCAGCTCTTCAGGGGCGCACGAGCAGTACTTC	CASSSSGAHEQYF
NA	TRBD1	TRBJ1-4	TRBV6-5	TGTGCCAGCAGCTCCGGGACAGGGAATGAAAAACTGTTTTTT	CASSSGTGNEKLFF
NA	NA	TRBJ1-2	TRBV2	TGTGCCAGCCAGCGGGGGCGCATGCTCGGTGGCTACACCTTC	CASQRGRMLGGYTF
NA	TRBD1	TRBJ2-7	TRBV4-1	TGCGCCAGCAGCCATCCCGGGACAGGCGAGCAGTACTTC	CASSHPGTGEQYF
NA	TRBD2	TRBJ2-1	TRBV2	TGTGCCAGCATTAGCGGGAGGGCCTACAATGAGCAGTTCTTC	CASISGRAYNEQFF
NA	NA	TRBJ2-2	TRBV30	TGTGCCTGGAGTGTACTCAGGTACACCGGGGAGCTGTTTTTT	CAWSVLRYTGELFF
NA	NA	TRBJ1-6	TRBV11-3	TGTGCCAGCAGCCGGATCCAGACAGGAAGAAATTCACCCCTCCACTTT	CASSRIQTGRNSPLHF
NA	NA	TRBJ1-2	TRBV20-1	TGCAGTGCTAGTTCTCTTAGGTGGGGCAGACGAACGGCCGGCCCCAACTATGGCTACACCTTC	CSASSLRWGRRTAGPNYGYTF
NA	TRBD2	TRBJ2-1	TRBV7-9	TGTGCCAGCAGCTCCCCCCTAACTAGCGGGAGGGGATACAATGAGCAGTTCTTC	CASSSPLTSGRGYNEQFF
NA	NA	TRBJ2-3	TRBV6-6	TGTGCCAGCAGTAACGGTGCAGATACGCAGTATTTT	CASSNGADTQYF
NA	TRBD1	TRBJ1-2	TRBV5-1	TGCGCCAGCAGCTTGGGTCTGGGACAGGGTAACTATGGCTACACCTTC	CASSLGLGQGNYGYTF
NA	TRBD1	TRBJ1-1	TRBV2	TGTGCCAGCAGTGAAGGGAATCGACAGGGGGTCTTAGGAAGGGCTGAAGCTTTCTTT	CASSEGNRQGVLGRAEAFF
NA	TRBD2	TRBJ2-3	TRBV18	TGTGCCAGCTCACCAGGACTAGCTGCAGACACAGATACGCAGTATTTT	CASSPGLAADTDTQYF
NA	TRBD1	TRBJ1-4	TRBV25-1	TGTGCCAGCAGGGGATGGGACAGAGGTACGACTAATGAAAAACTGTTTTTT	CASRGWDRGTTNEKLFF
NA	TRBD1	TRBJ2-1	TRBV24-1	TGTGCCACCAGTGAACCAGGACAGGGGACAACCGAAGGGTCCTACAATGAGCAGTTCTTC	CATSEPGQGTTEGSYNEQFF
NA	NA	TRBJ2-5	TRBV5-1	TGCGCCAGCAGCTTGTACAGGAGAGAGACCCAGTACTTC	CASSLYRRETQYF
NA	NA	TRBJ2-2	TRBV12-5	TGTGCTAGTGGTTCCTCCTTGAGAGCCGGGGAGCTGTTTTTT	CASGSSLRAGELFF
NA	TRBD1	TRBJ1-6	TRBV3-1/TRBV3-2	TGTGCCAGCAGCCAAGATAACAGGGGATATTCACCCCTCCACTTT	CASSQDNRGYSPLHF
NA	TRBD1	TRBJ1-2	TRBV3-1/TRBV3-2	TGTGCCAGCAGCCAAGATTCTCAGGGGGGCTATGGCTACACCTTC	CASSQDSQGGYGYTF
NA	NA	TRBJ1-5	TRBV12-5	TGTGCTAGTGGTTTTCGTCAGCCCCAGCATTTT	CASGFRQPQHF
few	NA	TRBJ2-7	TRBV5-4	TGTGCCAGCAGCTTCTCTTCGGGTAGCGGATACGAGCAGTACTTC	CASSFSSGSGYEQYF
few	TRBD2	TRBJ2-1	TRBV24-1	TGTGCCACCAGTGATTCTTCTAGCGGGAGATTTGAGCAGTTCTTC	CATSDSSSGRFEQFF
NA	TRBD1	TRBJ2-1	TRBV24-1	TGTGCCACCAGTGATCCGGGACAGGGAGGGGTGGCGGAGCAGTTCTTC	CATSDPGQGGVAEQFF
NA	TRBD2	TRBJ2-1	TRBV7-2	TGTGCCAGCAGCTCCGGGACTAGCGGGAGGGGGATCTCCTACAATGAGCAGTTCTTC	CASSSGTSGRGISYNEQFF
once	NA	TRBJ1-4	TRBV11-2	TGTGCCAGCAGCCCGTATCAGAATGAAAAACTGTTTTTT	CASSPYQNEKLFF
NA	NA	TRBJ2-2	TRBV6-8	TGTGCCAGCACCCTCCCCGGGAGACACCAGGAGAACACCGGGGAGCTGTTTTTT	CASTLPGRHQENTGELFF
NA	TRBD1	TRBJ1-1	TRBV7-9	TGTGCCAGCAGCCCAGGACAGGTGATCAACACTGAAGCTTTCTTT	CASSPGQVINTEAFF
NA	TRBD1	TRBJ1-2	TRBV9	TGTGCCAGCAGCGGTACCGACAGGGGTCTCTATGGCTACACCTTC	CASSGTDRGLYGYTF
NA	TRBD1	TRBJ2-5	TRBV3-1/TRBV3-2	TGTGCCAGCAGCCAAGATCTCGGGGGCAGGGGGCTTGACTTC	CASSQDLGGRGLDF
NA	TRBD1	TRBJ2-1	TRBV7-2	TGTGCCAGCAGCTGGGACAGAGACTACTACAATGAGCAGTTCTTC	CASSWDRDYYNEQFF
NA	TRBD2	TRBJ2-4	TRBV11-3	TGTGCCAGCAGCCCTCCGGGGGGGGCCCAAAACATTCAGTACTTC	CASSPPGGAQNIQYF
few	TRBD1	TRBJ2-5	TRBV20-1	TGCAGTGCTAGTAATCTGGACAGGGCCTTACAAGAGACCCAGTACTTC	CSASNLDRALQETQYF
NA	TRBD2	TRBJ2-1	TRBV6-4	TGTGCCAGCAGCCCTAAGGGACTAGCGGACTCCTACAATGAGCAGTTCTTC	CASSPKGLADSYNEQFF
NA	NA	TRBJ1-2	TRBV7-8	TGTGCCAGCAGCTTCGACAGTGATGGCTACACCTTC	CASSFDSDGYTF
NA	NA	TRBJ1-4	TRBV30	TGTGCCTGGAGCACCGACAGCTCGTTCAATGAAAAACTGTTTTTT	CAWSTDSSFNEKLFF
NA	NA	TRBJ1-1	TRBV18	TGTGCCAGCTCACCACGTGCGGGGGCGAGGGACACTGAAGCTTTCTTT	CASSPRAGARDTEAFF
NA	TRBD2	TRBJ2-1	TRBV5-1	TGCGCCAGCAGCGAGGGACTAGCGGGTCCTAATGAGCAGTTCTTC	CASSEGLAGPNEQFF